What follows are 25 T cell receptor beta chains derived from one specimen sequenced in a study of long-term antiretroviral therapy in people with HIV (dated by TCRdb to the early 2020s). The immunoSEQ hsTCRB v3.0 assay was used at survey level resolution for TRB variable region sequencing. The table was pulled from immuneACCESS by TCRdb, which kept in-frame rearrangements only. Such tables lose some clones; where checked, under half of the loss comes from unresolved V genes, and the rest has no known cause. The sample data list 20,000 or so clones, and 80% to 90% of these were observed just once. The ten largest account for approximately 19% of the sample. The sequencing here drew on unsorted PBMCs, taken 0.1 years before starting antiretroviral therapy. Receptors originate from a man aged 18-30 years with HIV.

The rearrangement links TRBV4-3 to TRBJ2-7, with D uncertain. The CDR3 is made up of 12 amino acids. Germline V CDR1 and CDR2: LGHNA, YSLEER. V was clipped by 0 bases and J by 9 bases, with 9 bases between them. The CDR3 DNA sequence: TGCGCCAGCAGCCAAGACCCCGTAGGGCAGTACTTC. This encodes CASSQDPVGQYF.

The V call is TRBV5-5, the J call TRBJ1-4; D possibly corresponds to TRBD1 (6 bases). Per germline, CDR1 SGHKS and CDR2 YYEKEE (reference sequence). With 9 bases removed from V and 0 bases from J, the gap between germline ends came to 15 bases. The CDR3 is made up of 15 amino acids. Here the CDR3 reads CATRRGDATNEKLFF. The CDR3, as DNA: TGTGCCACCCGGAGGGGGGATGCAACTAATGAAAAACTGTTTTTT.

This clone was counted a single time. This sequence joins TRBV4-3 and TRBJ2-7; unclear D gene. The germline V and J ends were trimmed by 1 base and 8 bases, with 12 bases remaining between them. Per germline, CDR1 LGHNA and CDR2 YSLEER. The CDR3 is 13 residues long. CDR3 in DNA: TGCGCCAGCAGCCAAGTTTTGTGGGAAAAGCAGTACTTC. Amino acids: CASSQVLWEKQYF.

The chain has TRBV21-1 and TRBJ2-7; whether TRBD1, the table's D call, matches the DNA was not checked. TRBV21-1 is an annotated pseudogene. This CDR3 has 14 amino acids. In DNA form, the CDR3 reads TGTGCCAGCAGCTCCCGGGACAGGGCGCCCGAGCAGTACTTC. Its translation: CASSSRDRAPEQYF.

By sample fraction, this clone is medium-sized. V and J are TRBV5-1 and TRBJ2-1; D is undetermined. Per germline, CDR1 SGHRS and CDR2 YFSETQ. The CDR3 contains 14 residues. V was cut by 5 bases and J by 4 bases, with 13 bases left in between. As DNA, the CDR3 is TGCGCCAGCAGTGGGTCGGTTCTATACAATGAGCAGTTCTTC. Its translation is CASSGSVLYNEQFF.

The chain employs TRBV7-9 and TRBJ2-6; D remains ambiguous. CDR3 length: 17 amino acids. Trimming removed 5 bases from V and 3 bases from J, with 17 bases in between. Germline V gene sequence: CDR1 SEHNR, CDR2 FQNEAQ (reference sequence). DNA of the CDR3: TGTGCCAGCAGCCCCCGACCTAAGGGCCTTGGGGCCAACGTCCTGACTTTC. The encoded protein is CASSPRPKGLGANVLTF.

The chain uses TRBV10-3 and TRBJ2-7; no reliable D call. CDR3 length equals 11 residues. The V gene lost 3 bases and the J gene lost 6 bases, with 6 bases spanning the gap. Germline V lookup: CDR1 ENHRY, CDR2 SYGVKD. This CDR3 is CAISDSPEQYF. In DNA, the CDR3 is TGTGCCATCAGTGACAGCCCCGAGCAGTACTTC.

The chain joins TRBV10-3 to TRBJ1-4, with D unresolved. Germline CDR1 reads ENHRY; CDR2 reads SYGVKD. CDR3 length: 15 amino acids. V was trimmed by 0 bases and J by 6 bases, leaving 11 bases between them. The CDR3 here is CAISESGSADEKLFF. The CDR3 DNA sequence: TGTGCCATCAGTGAGTCAGGGTCGGCCGATGAAAAACTGTTTTTT.

This clone was seen a handful of times. The chain couples TRBV30 to TRBJ2-1, with 10 bases aligning to TRBD1. The CDR3 length is 12 residues. Germline CDR1 GTSNPN, CDR2 SVGIG (reference sequence). The CDR3, as DNA: TGTGGAGTGGGACAGGGGTTCAGTGAGCAGTTCTTC. Protein: CGVGQGFSEQFF. Using reference TRBV30 and TRBJ2-1 for the parts outside the CDR3, the full variable domain is SQTIHQWPATLVQPVGSPLSLECTVEGTSNPNLYWYRQAAGRGLQLLFYSVGIGQISSEVPQNLSASRPQDRQFILSSKKLLLSDSGFYLCGVGQGFSEQFFGPGTRLTVL.

This chain uses TRBV9 with TRBJ2-7; D uncertain. The CDR3 contains 14 residues. The V gene lost 4 bases and the J gene lost 1 base, with 12 bases spanning the gap. Germline V gene lookup returns CDR1 SGDLS and CDR2 YYNGEE. CDR3 bases: TGTGCCAGCAGCCCCTCCGACGGGTCCTACGAGCAGTACTTC. Amino acid sequence: CASSPSDGSYEQYF.

This clone appeared once. The chain's CDR3 is CASSSSREYNEQFF. CDR3 sequence (DNA): TGTGCCAGCAGTTCATCCCGTGAATACAATGAGCAGTTCTTC. The V call is TRBV28, the J call TRBJ2-1, with no clear D. CDR3 length: 14 residues. Trimming shortened V by 4 bases and J by 4 bases, and 11 bases separated the two germline ends. The V gene's germline CDR1 is MDHEN and CDR2 SYDVKM.

This chain uses TRBV7-9 with TRBJ1-6; D is undetermined. Germline V gene sequence: CDR1 SEHNR, CDR2 FQNEAQ (reference sequence). With 1 base removed from V and 0 bases from J, the gap between germline ends came to 10 bases. This CDR3 spans 17 amino acids. The CDR3 spells CASSLEYGSSYNSPLHF. The CDR3 coding sequence is TGTGCCAGCAGCTTAGAGTATGGGAGCTCCTATAATTCACCCCTCCACTTT.

V and J are TRBV5-1 and TRBJ1-1; tentatively, D is TRBD1 (6 bases). The CDR3 extends over 13 amino acids. Germline lookup yields CDR1 SGHRS and CDR2 YFSETQ. The germline V and J ends were trimmed by 3 bases and 3 bases, with 9 bases remaining between them. The CDR3 DNA sequence: TGCGCCAGCAGCTACAGGGTAGACACTGAAGCTTTCTTT. Residues: CASSYRVDTEAFF. Based on the CDR3 plus reference TRBV5-1 and TRBJ1-1, the full variable domain is KAGVTQTPRYLIKTRGQQVTLSCSPISGHRSVSWYQQTPGQGLQFLFEYFSETQRNKGNFPGRFSGRQFSNSRSEMNVSTLELGDSALYLCASSYRVDTEAFFGQGTRLTVV.

The chain recombines TRBV10-1 with TRBJ2-7; TRBD2 might be the D (5 bases). V lost 3 bases and J 3 bases, leaving 9 bases between the germline ends. CDR1 and CDR2 (germline): WNHNN, SYGVQD (reference sequence). The CDR3 has 13 residues. The CDR3 DNA reads as TGCGCCAGCAGTGACATCGGGAACTACGAGCAGTACTTC. Translation gives CASSDIGNYEQYF.

The chain links TRBV2 to TRBJ2-3, with TRBD2 as a possible D gene (5 bases). The V gene lost 9 bases and the J gene lost 4 bases, with 14 bases spanning the gap. The CDR3 extends over 13 amino acids. CDR1 is SNHLY and CDR2 is FYNNEI in the germline V gene. The CDR3 here is CARADRKADTQYF. CDR3 in DNA: TGTGCCAGAGCGGATAGGAAGGCAGATACGCAGTATTTT.

The gene calls are TRBV6-8 and TRBJ2-2, with D unclear. V lost 6 bases, J lost 4 bases, and 21 bases lay in between. The CDR3 contains 17 residues. CDR1 and CDR2 (germline): MNHGY, SAAAGT. In DNA form, the CDR3 reads TGTGCCAGCAGACGTCTTGGAGCCGACAAATGCACCGGGGAGCTGTTTTTT. Translation: CASRRLGADKCTGELFF.

The chain uses TRBV11-2 and TRBJ1-3; 7 bases agree with TRBD1. V lost 2 bases to trimming and J lost 0 bases; unmatched junction nucleotides: 7. CDR3 length: 17 residues. Germline CDR1 and CDR2: SGHAT and FQNNGV. The CDR3 sequence is CASSLPRQGGSGNTIYF. CDR3 coding DNA: TGTGCCAGCAGCTTACCAAGACAGGGCGGCTCTGGAAACACCATATATTTT.

The chain has TRBV11-2 and TRBJ2-3, with 12 positions matching TRBD2. The germline CDR1 and CDR2 sequences are SGHAT and FQNNGV. CDR3 length: 19 amino acids. V was clipped by 1 base and J by 2 bases; unmatched bases: 10. CDR3 in amino acids: CASSLAVTSGGAYTDTQYF. The DNA for the CDR3 is TGTGCCAGCAGCTTAGCCGTGACTAGCGGGGGAGCTTACACAGATACGCAGTATTTT.

V usage is TRBV27 and J usage is TRBJ2-3, with D unclear. The CDR3 covers 13 residues. Germline CDR1 is MNHEY and CDR2 is SMNVEV (reference sequence). V was shortened by 2 bases and J by 2 bases, with 5 bases between the two germline ends. The CDR3 DNA sequence: TGTGCCAGCAGTTTAATCTTCACAGATACGCAGTATTTT. This translates into CASSLIFTDTQYF.

CDR3: CSARVGYGYTF. For the CDR3, the DNA is TGCAGTGCTAGAGTGGGGTATGGCTACACCTTC. J is TRBJ1-2 and V is TRBV20-1; D is uncertain. V was pared by 1 base and J by 5 bases, with 5 bases between. CDR3 size: 11 residues. In germline, CDR1 is DFQATT, CDR2 SNEGSKA (reference sequence).

CDR3 in DNA: TGTGCCAGCAGCGTAGAGGGGGAAGTCGGCTACACCTTC. It is translated as CASSVEGEVGYTF. The V gene is TRBV9, the J gene TRBJ1-2; tentatively, D is TRBD1 (6 bases). The V gene lost 0 bases and the J gene lost 8 bases, with 11 bases spanning the gap. From germline, CDR1 is SGDLS and CDR2 YYNGEE. The CDR3 contains 13 residues.

The rearrangement joins TRBV6-5 to TRBJ2-7; 8 bases align to TRBD1. The CDR3 is 14 residues long. CDR1 MNHEY and CDR2 SVGAGI come from the germline V gene. V was pared by 2 bases and J by 2 bases, with 2 bases of the junction left unmatched. CDR3 in DNA: TGTGCCAGCAGTTACCGGACAGGGACCTACGAGCAGTACTTC. Protein sequence: CASSYRTGTYEQYF.

J is TRBJ1-4 and V is TRBV9; D is unclear. The CDR3 extends over 14 amino acids. From germline, CDR1 is SGDLS and CDR2 YYNGEE. V was shortened by 3 bases and J by 4 bases, with 10 bases between the two germline ends. This chain's CDR3 is CASSGPAINEKLFF. DNA of the CDR3: TGTGCCAGCAGCGGCCCAGCAATTAATGAAAAACTGTTTTTT.

The chain recombines TRBV11-2 with TRBJ1-2; 9 bases fit TRBD1. The CDR3 covers 16 residues. Germline V gene data show CDR1 as SGHAT and CDR2 as FQNNGV. With 5 bases clipped from V and 3 bases from J, the junction kept 10 bases outside the gene matches. CDR3 coding DNA: TGTGCCAGCAGCCCACGCCGGGACAGGGAATACTATGGCTACACCTTC. Encoded protein: CASSPRRDREYYGYTF.

The chain recombines TRBV4-1 with TRBJ1-4; TRBD1 aligns across 9 bases. Germline V gene data show CDR1 as MGHRA and CDR2 as YSYEKL. The CDR3 is made up of 14 amino acids. V was clipped by 4 bases and J by 5 bases; unmatched bases: 2. CDR3 residues: CASSPGQGNEKLFF. The CDR3 DNA sequence: TGCGCCAGCAGCCCGGGACAGGGAAATGAAAAACTGTTTTTT.